This T cell receptor beta chain originates from a study of a mutant IDH1 vaccine in newly diagnosed glioma. Overall study: Radiotherapy alone preceded vaccination by 4-6 weeks; alternatively, vaccination started with temozolomide cycles. Previous treatment comprised radiotherapy, temozolomide, or both, mostly both.

The time point is: week 35, safety follow-up. One vaccine dose held 300 ug of mutant IDH1 20-mer peptide and came with topical imiquimod. To note about this clone: Its antigen remains unidentified.

Generated by immunoSEQ multiplex PCR, the TCRdb table keeps only in-frame clones and is missing some. The repertoire holds some 31,000 clones, with 79% as singletons. The sample was PBMCs, taken from a glioma patient whose treatment included an IDH1 peptide vaccine. This receptor was obtained from a woman aged 30 to 39 with glioma. Some clones in this sample may be carry-over from other donors' samples.

CDR3 sequence reads: CASSPSGNTEAFF. CDR3 DNA: TGTGCCAGTAGCCCCTCAGGGAACACTGAAGCTTTCTTT. V is TRBV19 and J is TRBJ1-1; D gene ambiguous. V was shortened by 6 bases and J by 1 base, with 9 bases between the two germline ends. Per the germline V gene, CDR1 is LNHDA and CDR2 is SQIVND (reference sequence). The CDR3 loop spans 13 amino acids.